This T cell receptor (beta chain) emerged from a study of T-cell reconstitution after alpha-beta-depleted transplantation in children. Study observations and caveats: Several hundred expanded graft clones reportedly were the source of alpha-beta T cells about two months after transplant. Where some patients showed high TCRbeta diversity at day 60, it came from recipient T cells and thymic progenitors that had survived. Newly generated T cells supplied most T-cell counts and diversity one year post-transplant.

With respect to this clonotype: What it recognizes is unknown.

Researchers prepared the TCRbeta library using unique molecular identifiers, the study reports. TCRdb re-analysed the PCR reads in MiXCR, keeping a single row per CDR3 protein. The table includes around 960,000 distinct CDR3 sequences, about 29% detected once. Germline V gene data show CDR1 as SEHNR and CDR2 as FQNEAQ (reference sequence). The CDR3 length is 13 residues. With 7 bases removed from V and 1 base from J, the gap between germline ends came to 10 bases. V gene TRBV7-9 combines with J gene TRBJ1-1; D uncertain. The specimen was PBMCs, mostly from graft donor cells, collected 360 days after TCRalphabeta/CD19-depleted stem cell transplant. The sequence came from a boy younger than two who had a stem cell transplant for SCID, so the T cells may come from the graft donor. The CDR3, as DNA: TGTGCCAGCACCCCTGGCAGGAACACTGAAGCTTTCTTT. Protein sequence: CASTPGRNTEAFF.